The clone carrying this T cell receptor (beta chain) appeared once. Its antigen is not identified. The CDR3 length is 14 residues. Germline V lookup: CDR1 SEHNR, CDR2 FQNEAQ (reference sequence). This record belongs to a study of blood T cells in healthy people across ages. Overall study results and limits: TCR beta diversity per million T cells fell roughly linearly with age.

Primed by a sample-barcoded 5' primer and a J-beta primer mix, a second PCR proceeded for about 7 to 11 cycles. A tag from a template-switch adaptor with 12 random nucleotides marked each cDNA molecule. TCRdb reprocessed the 5' RACE reads with MiXCR, giving one entry per CDR3 protein. The sample lists about 650,000 distinct CDR3 sequences; roughly 32% were seen once. This clonotype was obtained from a woman of 80 years or more in good health. The sample comprised blood. The chain recombines TRBV7-9 with TRBJ2-7; D possibly matches TRBD1 or TRBD2 (5 bases each). The DNA end favors TRBJ2-5, so the J call may be wrong. In nucleotides, the CDR3 is TGTGCCAGCAGCTTAGCCGTTGGGGGAGAGACCCAGTACTTC. It codes for CASSLAVGGETQYF.